Presented here are 32 T cell receptor beta chains from one specimen sequenced in a study of Ad26.COV2.S vaccination and SARS-CoV-2 variants. Treatment defined: roughly 20 received Ad26.COV2.S at low or high dose, single or two shots; 5 received placebo; per-sample allocation not given. All samples were drawn on day 63, counting from the first vaccine or placebo injection. Clones were read by immunoSEQ multiplex PCR, and TCRdb kept only the in-frame ones, dropping some. The sample has some 520,000 clones; about 83% are singletons. Specimen: peripheral blood, collected in a trial of Ad26.COV2.S vaccine versus placebo. Source of these receptors: a person between 18 and 59 years old who received the Ad26.COV2.S COVID-19 vaccine or a placebo.

This rearrangement joins TRBV6-6 to TRBJ2-7, with TRBD1 identical over 8 bases. V lost 4 bases to trimming and J lost 3 bases; unmatched junction nucleotides: 2. The germline CDR1 and CDR2 sequences are MNHNY and SVGAGI (reference sequence). CDR3 length: 13 amino acids. The CDR3 protein is CASSFTGGYEQYF. In DNA, the CDR3 is TGTGCCAGCAGTTTCACAGGGGGCTACGAGCAGTACTTC.

The rearrangement joins TRBV27 to TRBJ1-6; D is unclear. Trimming stripped 5 bases from V and 7 bases from J, with 9 bases between. This CDR3 is 13 amino acids long. Germline assignment: CDR1 MNHEY and CDR2 SMNVEV (reference sequence). CDR3 amino acids: CASSNLRNSPLHF. The CDR3 bases are TGTGCCAGCAGTAATCTAAGGAATTCACCCCTCCACTTT.

On this clone itself: This sample includes further DNA sequences coding for the same CDR3. This chain links TRBV29-1 with TRBJ2-7, with D perhaps given as TRBD1 or TRBD2 (6 bases each). In germline, CDR1 is SQVTM, CDR2 ANQGSEA. Trimming cost V 4 bases and J 1 base, with 11 bases left between them. The CDR3 is 13 amino acids. CDR3 bases: TGCAGCGTTGTAGGGGGGCAATCCTACGAGCAGTACTTC. Encoded protein: CSVVGGQSYEQYF.

The chain employs TRBV7-8 and TRBJ2-7; D perhaps matches TRBD2 (7 bases). V lost 5 bases and J 2 bases, leaving 16 bases between the germline ends. CDR1 SGHVS and CDR2 FQNEAQ come from the germline V gene. The CDR3 totals 15 residues. CDR3 sequence reads: CASSPGASGAYEQYF. DNA for the CDR3: TGTGCCAGCAGCCCGGGGGCTAGCGGCGCCTACGAGCAGTACTTC.

The CDR3 DNA sequence: TGTGCCAGCAGTGAAACGAAAACGAACACCGGGGAGCTGTTTTTT. Protein product: CASSETKTNTGELFF. The chain recombines TRBV2 with TRBJ2-2; D ambiguous. Trimming pared 2 bases from V and 0 bases from J, leaving 7 bases between. Germline CDR1 and CDR2: SNHLY and FYNNEI. The CDR3 has 15 amino acids.

CDR3 nucleotides: TGTGCCAGCAAGCAATATCTAGCCTTAAGCTACGAGCAGTACTTC. This gives the protein CASKQYLALSYEQYF. The chain joins TRBV2 to TRBJ2-7, with D possibly TRBD2 on 5 matching bases. The V gene lost 7 bases and the J gene lost 3 bases, with 19 bases spanning the gap. The CDR3 is made up of 15 amino acids. In germline, CDR1 is SNHLY, CDR2 FYNNEI.

The chain links TRBV7-6 to TRBJ2-7; D possibly matches TRBD1 or TRBD2 (6 bases each). The CDR3 consists of 15 residues. The germline V gene encodes CDR1 SGHVS and CDR2 FNYEAQ. Trimming took off 6 bases at V and 3 bases at J, with 18 bases between the two ends. The chain's CDR3 is CASSVGGGTNYEQYF. CDR3 sequence (DNA): TGTGCCAGCAGTGTCGGGGGCGGGACCAACTACGAGCAGTACTTC.

The chain recombines TRBV12-3 or TRBV12-4 with TRBJ1-1, with unresolved D. There are 13 residues in the CDR3. V lost 6 bases to trimming and J lost 1 base, with 9 bases between them. CDR3 sequence reads: CASRPTANTEAFF. DNA of the CDR3: TGTGCCAGCAGACCGACGGCGAACACTGAAGCTTTCTTT.

V gene TRBV9 combines with J gene TRBJ1-2; 7 bases agree with TRBD1. The V gene's germline CDR1 is SGDLS and CDR2 YYNGEE. The CDR3 runs 14 residues. Trimming removed 0 bases from V and 8 bases from J; junction bases left unmatched: 7. CDR3 DNA sequence: TGTGCCAGCAGCGTAGAGGGGGCTGGCGGGGGCTACACCTTC. It codes for CASSVEGAGGGYTF.

The rearrangement links TRBV5-4 to TRBJ1-2, with a possible D match to TRBD1 (6 bases). V lost 1 base and J lost 8, with 15 bases in between. This CDR3 comprises 14 residues. CDR1 and CDR2 from the germline V gene are SGHNT and YYREEE (reference sequence). In nucleotides, the CDR3 is TGTGCCAGCAGCTTGATGGGGGGCGCTGACGGCTACACCTTC. Amino acid sequence: CASSLMGGADGYTF. Based on the CDR3 plus reference TRBV5-4 and TRBJ1-2, the full variable domain is ETGVTQSPTHLIKTRGQQVTLRCSSQSGHNTVSWYQQALGQGPQFIFQYYREEENGRGNFPPRFSGLQFPNYSSELNVNALELDDSALYLCASSLMGGADGYTFGSGTRLTVV.

This sequence joins TRBV15 and TRBJ2-5; 9 bases are shared with TRBD2. V shed 3 bases and J 4 bases; nucleotides not matched to a gene: 6. The CDR3 sequence is 15 residues long. Germline values: CDR1 LNHNV, CDR2 YYDKDF (reference sequence). The chain's CDR3 is CATSSSSGSRETQYF. The DNA for the CDR3 is TGTGCCACCAGCAGTAGTAGCGGGAGTAGAGAGACCCAGTACTTC.

The V gene is TRBV5-4, the J gene TRBJ2-1; D possibly corresponds to TRBD1 (6 bases). Germline V gives CDR1 SGHNT, CDR2 YYREEE (reference sequence). There are 15 residues in the CDR3. Trimming cost V 4 bases and J 8 bases, with 19 bases left between them. The CDR3, as DNA: TGTGCCAGCAGCAATATAGGGGGAGCCGTGGATGAGCAGTTCTTC. This translates into CASSNIGGAVDEQFF. Based on the CDR3 plus reference TRBV5-4 and TRBJ2-1, the full variable domain is ETGVTQSPTHLIKTRGQQVTLRCSSQSGHNTVSWYQQALGQGPQFIFQYYREEENGRGNFPPRFSGLQFPNYSSELNVNALELDDSALYLCASSNIGGAVDEQFFGPGTRLTVL.

The chain recombines TRBV28 with TRBJ1-5; 7 bases align to TRBD1. Germline V gene data show CDR1 as MDHEN and CDR2 as SYDVKM. V lost 10 bases and J lost 4; bases outside the gene matches: 7. The CDR3 runs to 13 residues. CDR3 region: CAMAGRGNQPQHF. The CDR3 nucleotides read TGTGCCATGGCGGGCAGGGGGAATCAGCCCCAGCATTTT.

The rearrangement uses TRBV19 and TRBJ1-2; a weak D match, TRBD1 (6 bases). V was pared by 6 bases and J by 0 bases, with 17 bases between. This CDR3 is built from 16 residues. Germline CDR1 LNHDA, CDR2 SQIVND (reference sequence). The CDR3 DNA sequence: TGTGCCAGTAGCTTCCCTGGACAGCCCTCTAACTATGGCTACACCTTC. Residues: CASSFPGQPSNYGYTF.

This chain joins TRBV2 and TRBJ1-1; no clear D gene. The length of the CDR3 is 15 residues. Trimming stripped 2 bases from V and 5 bases from J, with 15 bases between. The germline V gene has CDR1 SNHLY and CDR2 FYNNEI. In nucleotides, the CDR3 is TGTGCCAGCAGTGAAAATTCGGGGTCGGTAACTGAAGCTTTCTTT. Protein: CASSENSGSVTEAFF.

This chain joins TRBV28 and TRBJ2-7, with 10 bases lining up with TRBD1. V was clipped by 6 bases and J by 9 bases; unmatched bases: 5. From germline, CDR1 is MDHEN and CDR2 SYDVKM. The CDR3 is 12 residues long. The CDR3 region is CASRGQGLVQYF. CDR3 bases: TGTGCCAGCAGGGGACAGGGGTTAGTGCAGTACTTC.

The CDR3: CASSQTTGGGEKLFF. The CDR3, as DNA: TGCGCCAGCAGCCAAACGACAGGGGGTGGTGAAAAACTGTTTTTT. This sequence joins TRBV4-3 and TRBJ1-4; TRBD1 aligns across 9 bases. CDR1 is LGHNA and CDR2 is YSLEER in the germline V gene. V dropped 2 bases and J dropped 7; count of bases not matched to a gene: 5. The CDR3 is 15 residues long.

The chain is built from TRBV20-1 and TRBJ1-1; 7 bases agree with TRBD1. V was clipped by 3 bases and J by 7 bases; unmatched bases: 2. Germline V CDR1 and CDR2: DFQATT, SNEGSKA (reference sequence). This CDR3 has 11 amino acids. CDR3 sequence reads: CSASGTVEAFF. The CDR3 region has the DNA TGCAGTGCTAGTGGGACAGTTGAAGCTTTCTTT.

This sequence joins TRBV14 and TRBJ1-1; D is undetermined. From germline, CDR1 is SGHDN and CDR2 FVKESK. CDR3 size: 12 residues. The germline V and J ends were trimmed by 4 bases and 4 bases, with 7 bases remaining between them. CDR3 sequence (DNA): TGTGCCAGCAGCCCACCGGGCACTGAAGCTTTCTTT. This translates into CASSPPGTEAFF.

This clone was seen only once. This chain connects TRBV27 to TRBJ2-7, with 12 nucleotides matching TRBD2. J lost 9 bases, V lost 5 bases, and 8 bases had no gene match. CDR3 length equals 14 residues. CDR1 MNHEY and CDR2 SMNVEV come from the germline V gene (reference sequence). The CDR3 region is CASSVSSGRAVQYF. DNA for the CDR3: TGTGCCAGCAGTGTCTCTAGCGGGAGGGCCGTGCAGTACTTC.

The V gene is TRBV28, the J gene TRBJ2-2, with TRBD2 matching 9 bases. V dropped 7 bases and J dropped 6; count of bases not matched to a gene: 9. In germline, CDR1 is MDHEN, CDR2 SYDVKM. CDR3 size: 15 residues. The chain's CDR3 is CASIVSGRISGELFF. DNA of the CDR3: TGTGCCAGCATCGTTAGCGGGAGAATTTCCGGGGAGCTGTTTTTT.

This clone was recorded a few times. The chain recombines TRBV7-9 with TRBJ1-3, with D possibly being TRBD1 (6 bases). CDR3 size: 18 residues. With 5 bases removed from V and 9 bases from J, the gap between germline ends came to 29 bases. The germline gives CDR1 SEHNR, CDR2 FQNEAQ (reference sequence). In DNA form, the CDR3 reads TGTGCCAGCAGCCCTGATAAGGGGGGCTTGATATTGCGGGCCACCATATATTTT. Translating gives CASSPDKGGLILRATIYF.

The rearrangement links TRBV14 to TRBJ1-2; the match to TRBD1 covers 8 bases. The V segment lost 4 bases and the J segment 4 bases; nucleotides outside the gene matches: 8. Germline V gene data show CDR1 as SGHDN and CDR2 as FVKESK. The CDR3 has 15 amino acids. The chain's CDR3 is CASSPRQGTLYGYTF. CDR3 nucleotide sequence: TGTGCCAGCAGCCCAAGACAGGGGACCCTCTATGGCTACACCTTC.

V is TRBV14 and J is TRBJ1-3; D ambiguous. Trimming took off 1 base at V and 3 bases at J, with 10 bases between the two ends. Germline loops: CDR1 SGHDN, CDR2 FVKESK. This CDR3 region has 15 residues. The CDR3 loop reads CASSQAGRSGNTIYF. Here the CDR3 DNA reads TGTGCCAGCAGCCAAGCTGGTCGAAGTGGAAACACCATATATTTT.

This clone came up a few times. The chain employs TRBV10-3 and TRBJ1-5, with 7 nucleotides matching TRBD1. This CDR3 is 15 amino acids long. With V trimmed by 8 bases and J by 2 bases, 9 bases remained unmatched. Germline V gene sequence: CDR1 ENHRY, CDR2 SYGVKD. The chain's CDR3 is CAIADRDSGNQPQHF. In DNA, the CDR3 is TGTGCCATCGCAGACCGGGACAGCGGCAATCAGCCCCAGCATTTT.

The CDR3 nucleotides read TGTGCCAGCAGATTTCGCCCCACTGAAGCTTTCTTT. Its translation: CASRFRPTEAFF. V and J are TRBV6-5 and TRBJ1-1; D ambiguous. Germline-derived CDR1 and CDR2 are MNHEY and SVGAGI. Trimming took off 6 bases at V and 4 bases at J, with 9 bases between the two ends. The length of the CDR3 is 12 residues.

The chain links TRBV5-6 to TRBJ2-7, with D maybe TRBD1 (6 bases). Trimming shortened V by 1 base and J by 2 bases, and 13 bases separated the two germline ends. There are 15 residues in the CDR3. The germline V gene encodes CDR1 SGHDT and CDR2 YYEEEE. CDR3 amino acids: CASSLWGPRPYEQYF. DNA of the CDR3: TGTGCCAGCAGCTTGTGGGGGCCTCGCCCCTACGAGCAGTACTTC.

This clone has only a few counts. This chain connects TRBV5-4 to TRBJ2-3; D gene uncertain. CDR1 SGHNT and CDR2 YYREEE come from the germline V gene (reference sequence). Trimming cost V 5 bases and J 0 bases, with 7 bases left between them. This CDR3 region has 13 residues. In nucleotides, the CDR3 is TGTGCCAGCAGAGAACAAAGCACAGATACGCAGTATTTT. This gives the protein CASREQSTDTQYF.

The rearrangement links TRBV21-1 to TRBJ1-1; TRBD1 is the table's D call, not checked against the DNA. TRBV21-1 is an annotated pseudogene. CDR3 length: 17 residues. CDR3 sequence (DNA): TGTGCCAGCAGCAAACCGCAGGGGGCGGGGATGAACACTGAAGCTTTCTTT. Its protein product is CASSKPQGAGMNTEAFF.

In the case of this clone: The same CDR3 can be traced to other DNA sequences in this sample. The J gene is TRBJ1-1, the V gene TRBV29-1, with 8 bases aligning to TRBD1. The junction had 7 bases not matched to a gene; V was cut back by 7 bases and J by 3 bases. CDR1 and CDR2 from the germline V gene are SQVTM and ANQGSEA. This CDR3 has 13 residues. CDR3 nucleotide sequence: TGCAGCGCCCGACAGGGGCGGGACACTGAAGCTTTCTTT. Translation gives CSARQGRDTEAFF.

J is TRBJ2-3 and V is TRBV9, with D possibly being TRBD1 or TRBD2 (5 bases each). Trimming removed 3 bases at V and 4 bases at J, with 12 bases between. The germline V gene encodes CDR1 SGDLS and CDR2 YYNGEE. The CDR3 runs to 14 residues. The CDR3, as DNA: TGTGCCAGCAGCGCCCGGGACGGATCAGATACGCAGTATTTT. It encodes CASSARDGSDTQYF.

The chain joins TRBV13 to TRBJ2-4, with D maybe TRBD1 (6 bases). V lost 0 bases, J lost 5 bases, and 14 bases lay in between. The germline V gene has CDR1 PRHDT and CDR2 FYEKMQ (reference sequence). The CDR3 runs to 16 residues. The CDR3 region is CASSLGQGLGQNIQYF. The CDR3 nucleotides are TGTGCCAGCAGCTTAGGACAGGGCCTTGGGCAAAACATTCAGTACTTC.